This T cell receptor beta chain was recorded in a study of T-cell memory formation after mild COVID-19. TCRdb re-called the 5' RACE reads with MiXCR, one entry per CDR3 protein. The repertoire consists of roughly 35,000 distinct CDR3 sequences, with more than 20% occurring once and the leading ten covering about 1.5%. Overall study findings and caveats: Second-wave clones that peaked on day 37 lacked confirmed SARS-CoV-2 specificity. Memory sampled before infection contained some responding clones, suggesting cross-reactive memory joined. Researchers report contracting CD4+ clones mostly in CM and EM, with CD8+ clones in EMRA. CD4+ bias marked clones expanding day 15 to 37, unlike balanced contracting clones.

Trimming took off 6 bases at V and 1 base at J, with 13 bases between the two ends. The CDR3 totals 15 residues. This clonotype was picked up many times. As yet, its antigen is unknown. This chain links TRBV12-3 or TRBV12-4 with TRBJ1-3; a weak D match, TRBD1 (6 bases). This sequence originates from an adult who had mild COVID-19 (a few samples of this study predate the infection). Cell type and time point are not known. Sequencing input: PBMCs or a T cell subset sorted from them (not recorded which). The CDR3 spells CASSLGGPSGNTIYF. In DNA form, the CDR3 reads TGTGCCAGCAGCCTTGGGGGCCCATCTGGAAACACCATATATTTT.